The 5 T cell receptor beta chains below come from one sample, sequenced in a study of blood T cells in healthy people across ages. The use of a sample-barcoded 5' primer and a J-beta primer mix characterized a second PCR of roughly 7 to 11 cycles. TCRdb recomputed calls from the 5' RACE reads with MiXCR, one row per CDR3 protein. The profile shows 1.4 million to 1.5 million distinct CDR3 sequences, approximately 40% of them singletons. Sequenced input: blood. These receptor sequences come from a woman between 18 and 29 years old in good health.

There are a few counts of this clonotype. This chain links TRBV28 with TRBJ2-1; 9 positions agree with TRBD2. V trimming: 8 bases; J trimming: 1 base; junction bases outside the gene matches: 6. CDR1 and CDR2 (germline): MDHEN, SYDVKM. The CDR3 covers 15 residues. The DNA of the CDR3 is TGTGCCAGCCGCGGGGGGGGCGGGTCCTACAATGAGCAGTTCTTC. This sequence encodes CASRGGGGSYNEQFF.

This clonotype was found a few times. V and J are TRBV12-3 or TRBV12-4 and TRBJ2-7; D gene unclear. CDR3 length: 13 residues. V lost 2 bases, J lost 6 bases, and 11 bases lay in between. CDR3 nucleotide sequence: TGTGCCAGCAGTTTATTCGGGCAGAGCGAGCAGTACTTC. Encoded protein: CASSLFGQSEQYF.

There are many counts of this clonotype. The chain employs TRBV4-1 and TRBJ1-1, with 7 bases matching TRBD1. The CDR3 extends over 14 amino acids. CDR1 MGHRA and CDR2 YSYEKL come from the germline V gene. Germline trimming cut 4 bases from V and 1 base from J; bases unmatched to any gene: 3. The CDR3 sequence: CASSRTGPNTEAFF. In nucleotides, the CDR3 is TGCGCCAGCAGCCGGACAGGCCCGAACACTGAAGCTTTCTTT.

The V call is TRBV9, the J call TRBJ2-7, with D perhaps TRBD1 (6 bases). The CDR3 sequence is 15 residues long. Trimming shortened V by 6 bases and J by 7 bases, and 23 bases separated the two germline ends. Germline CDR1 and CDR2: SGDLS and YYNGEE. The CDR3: CASTQGTPVYNEQYF. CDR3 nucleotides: TGTGCCAGCACTCAGGGGACGCCAGTCTACAATGAGCAGTACTTC.

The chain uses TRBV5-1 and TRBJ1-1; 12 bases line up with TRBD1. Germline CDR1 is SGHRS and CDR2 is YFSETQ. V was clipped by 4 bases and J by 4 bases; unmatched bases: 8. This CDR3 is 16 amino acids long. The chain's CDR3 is CASSIGTGGAGTEAFF. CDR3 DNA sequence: TGCGCCAGCAGCATCGGGACAGGGGGCGCGGGCACTGAAGCTTTCTTT. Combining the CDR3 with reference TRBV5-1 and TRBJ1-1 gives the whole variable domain KAGVTQTPRYLIKTRGQQVTLSCSPISGHRSVSWYQQTPGQGLQFLFEYFSETQRNKGNFPGRFSGRQFSNSRSEMNVSTLELGDSALYLCASSIGTGGAGTEAFFGQGTRLTVV.